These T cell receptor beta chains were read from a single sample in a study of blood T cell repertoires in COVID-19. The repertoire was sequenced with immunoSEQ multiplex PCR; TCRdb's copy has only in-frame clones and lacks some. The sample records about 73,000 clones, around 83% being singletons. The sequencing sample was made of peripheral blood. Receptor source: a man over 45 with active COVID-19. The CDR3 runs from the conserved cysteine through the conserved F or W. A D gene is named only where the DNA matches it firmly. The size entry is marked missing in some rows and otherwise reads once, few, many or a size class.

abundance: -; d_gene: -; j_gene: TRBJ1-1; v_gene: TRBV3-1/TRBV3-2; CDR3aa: CASSQDGRGRLPMNTEAFF; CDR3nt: TGTGCCAGCAGCCAAGACGGCCGGGGGAGGCTTCCCATGAACACTGAAGCTTTCTTT
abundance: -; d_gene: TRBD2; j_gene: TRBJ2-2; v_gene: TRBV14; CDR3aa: CASSRPGRGNTGELFF; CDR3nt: TGTGCCAGCAGCCGCCCAGGGAGGGGTAACACCGGGGAGCTGTTTTTT
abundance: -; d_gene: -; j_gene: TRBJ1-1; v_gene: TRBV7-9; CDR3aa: CASSLVYASAGTEAFF; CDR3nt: TGTGCCAGCAGCTTAGTTTATGCCTCGGCGGGCACTGAAGCTTTCTTT
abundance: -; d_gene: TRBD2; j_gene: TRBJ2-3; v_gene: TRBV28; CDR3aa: CASSFLAGTDTQYF; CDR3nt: TGTGCCAGCAGTTTTTTAGCGGGGACAGATACGCAGTATTTT
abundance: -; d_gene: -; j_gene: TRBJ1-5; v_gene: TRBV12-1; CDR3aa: CASSLGTGATNQPQHF; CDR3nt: TGTGCCAGCAGCTTAGGGACAGGGGCGACCAATCAGCCCCAGCATTTT
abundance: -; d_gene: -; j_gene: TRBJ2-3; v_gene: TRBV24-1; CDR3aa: CATSDPKRGTDTQYF; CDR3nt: TGTGCCACCAGTGATCCCAAGCGAGGCACAGATACGCAGTATTTT
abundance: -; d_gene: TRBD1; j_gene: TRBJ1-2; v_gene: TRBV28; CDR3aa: CATGTGATYGYTF; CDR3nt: TGTGCCACCGGGACAGGGGCTACCTATGGCTACACCTTC
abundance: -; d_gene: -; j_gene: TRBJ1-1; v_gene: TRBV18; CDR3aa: CASSPPNQGGNTEAFF; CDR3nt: TGTGCCAGCTCACCACCGAATCAGGGCGGAAACACTGAAGCTTTCTTT
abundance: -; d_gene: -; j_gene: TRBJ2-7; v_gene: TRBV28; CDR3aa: CASRASPVSLDEQYF; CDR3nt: TGTGCCAGCAGGGCCTCTCCAGTCTCCCTGGACGAGCAGTACTTC
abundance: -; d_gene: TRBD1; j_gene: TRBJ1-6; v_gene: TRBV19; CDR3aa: CASSRDRGNSPLHF; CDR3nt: TGTGCCAGTAGTAGGGACAGGGGGAATTCACCCCTCCACTTT
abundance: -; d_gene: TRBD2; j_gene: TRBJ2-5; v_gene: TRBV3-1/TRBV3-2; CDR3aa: CASSRLGTSTSGVTQYF; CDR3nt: TGTGCCAGCAGCCGCCTGGGCACTTCGACTAGCGGGGTGACCCAGTACTTC
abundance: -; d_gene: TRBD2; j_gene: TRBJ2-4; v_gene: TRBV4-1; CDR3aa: CASSQVRRGGLNIQYF; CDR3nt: TGCGCCAGCAGCCAAGTGCGGCGGGGGGGCCTAAACATTCAGTACTTC
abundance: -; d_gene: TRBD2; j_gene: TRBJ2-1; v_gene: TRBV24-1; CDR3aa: CATLGGAGRGYNEQFF; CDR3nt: TGTGCCACTCTGGGGGGAGCAGGGCGGGGGTACAATGAGCAGTTCTTC
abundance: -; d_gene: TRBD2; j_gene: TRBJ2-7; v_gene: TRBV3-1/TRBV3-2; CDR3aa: CASGRGTYEQYF; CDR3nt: TGTGCCAGCGGGCGGGGGACCTACGAGCAGTACTTC
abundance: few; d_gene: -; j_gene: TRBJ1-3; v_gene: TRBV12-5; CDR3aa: CASGWEGNTIYF; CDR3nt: TGTGCTAGTGGTTGGGAGGGGAACACCATATATTTT
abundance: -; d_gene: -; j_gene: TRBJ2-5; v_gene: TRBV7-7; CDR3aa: CASSLGRGTQYF; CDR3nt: TGTGCTAGCAGCTTAGGTCGGGGGACCCAGTACTTC